A single sample gave rise to the 30 T cell receptor beta chains below, sequenced in a study of blood T cell repertoires in COVID-19. Sequenced by immunoSEQ multiplex PCR; TCRdb stores in-frame clones only, minus some. The sample consists of fewer than 20,000 clones, around 89% of them appearing once. The sample consisted of PBMCs or T cells enriched from blood (not recorded which). All receptors derive from a woman between 25 and 40 years old who had recovered from COVID-19.

The rearrangement links TRBV10-3 to TRBJ2-6; possibly TRBD2 for D (5 bases). The length of the CDR3 is 16 residues. CDR1 ENHRY and CDR2 SYGVKD come from the germline V gene. Trimming removed 3 bases from V and 4 bases from J, with 13 bases in between. The CDR3 here is CAISEGWRMGANVLTF. Here the CDR3 DNA reads TGTGCCATCAGTGAAGGTTGGAGGATGGGGGCCAACGTCCTGACTTTC.

The chain joins TRBV2 to TRBJ2-3; TRBD2 is a possible D gene (5 bases). In germline, CDR1 is SNHLY, CDR2 FYNNEI. The ends were cut back, 6 bases at V and 4 bases at J, with 11 bases in the middle. The CDR3 is 13 amino acids. DNA for the CDR3: TGTGCCAGCAGACAACTAGGAGCAGATACGCAGTATTTT. Translation: CASRQLGADTQYF.

The gene calls are TRBV7-2 and TRBJ1-1, with 7 positions matching TRBD1. Trimming took 2 bases from V and 7 from J; bases not matched to a gene: 13. This CDR3 has 16 amino acids. Germline values: CDR1 SGHTA, CDR2 FQGNSA. The CDR3 is CASSLMGKGAIIEAFF. The CDR3 DNA is TGTGCCAGCAGCTTAATGGGGAAGGGGGCAATAATTGAAGCTTTCTTT.

The chain recombines TRBV2 with TRBJ2-1, with D possibly TRBD2 on 5 matching bases. This CDR3 contains 16 residues. Germline V lookup: CDR1 SNHLY, CDR2 FYNNEI. V dropped 3 bases and J dropped 0 bases, with 12 bases sitting between them. The DNA of the CDR3 is TGTGCCAGCAGTGACGGCGGGCGGATCTCCTACAATGAGCAGTTCTTC. Protein: CASSDGGRISYNEQFF. Together with reference TRBV2 and TRBJ2-1, the CDR3 gives the full variable domain: EPEVTQTPSHQVTQMGQEVILRCVPISNHLYFYWYRQILGQKVEFLVSFYNNEISEKSEIFDDQFSVERPDGSNFTLKIRSTKLEDSAMYFCASSDGGRISYNEQFFGPGTRLTVL.

The rearrangement uses TRBV29-1 and TRBJ1-4; 9 bases fit TRBD1. The junction had 4 bases not matched to a gene; V was cut back by 7 bases and J by 1 base. The CDR3 runs to 14 residues. The germline gives CDR1 SQVTM, CDR2 ANQGSEA. CDR3 region: CSAGDRVTNEKLFF. CDR3 DNA sequence: TGCAGCGCCGGGGACAGGGTAACTAATGAAAAACTGTTTTTT.

CDR3 residues: CASSLARGYDEKLFF. CDR3 nucleotides: TGTGCCAGCAGCTTAGCGCGGGGCTACGATGAAAAACTGTTTTTT. The chain joins TRBV7-9 to TRBJ1-4; D might be TRBD1 (5 bases). The CDR3 consists of 15 residues. CDR1 is SEHNR and CDR2 is FQNEAQ in the germline V gene (reference sequence). V lost 0 bases, J lost 6 bases, and 11 bases lay in between.

The chain combines TRBV5-4 with TRBJ2-7; TRBD1 matches at 8 bases. Germline lookup yields CDR1 SGHNT and CDR2 YYREEE (reference sequence). Trimming at V came to 4 bases and at J to 6 bases, leaving 9 bases not matched to a gene. The CDR3 has 14 amino acids. The CDR3 DNA reads as TGTGCCAGCAGCCCATGGGACAGGCTCCGCGAGCAGTACTTC. Protein product: CASSPWDRLREQYF.

This clone was observed once. The V gene is TRBV5-4, the J gene TRBJ1-1; 8 positions agree with TRBD1. Trimming cost V 4 bases and J 1 base; bases outside gene matches: 3. There are 14 residues in the CDR3. CDR1 SGHNT and CDR2 YYREEE come from the germline V gene (reference sequence). Here the CDR3 DNA reads TGTGCCAGCAGCCCGCAGGGGGCGAACACTGAAGCTTTCTTT. As protein: CASSPQGANTEAFF.

The chain employs TRBV3-1 (or the pseudogene TRBV3-2) and TRBJ1-3, with 9 bases matching TRBD1. The V gene end was trimmed by 6 bases and the J gene end by 0 bases; junction bases not matched to a gene: 3. Looked up from germline, CDR1 is LGHDT and CDR2 is YNNKEL (reference sequence). The CDR3 is 15 amino acids. This chain's CDR3 is CASRDRGISGNTIYF. The CDR3 DNA reads TGTGCCAGCAGAGACAGGGGGATCTCTGGAAACACCATATATTTT.

J is TRBJ2-7 and V is TRBV7-2; the D gene is possibly TRBD1 (6 bases). Germline V CDR1 and CDR2: SGHTA, FQGNSA. V was pared by 3 bases and J by 6 bases, with 12 bases between. The CDR3 covers 13 residues. CDR3 bases: TGTGCCAGCAGCTTTACTACAGGGCCCGAGCAGTACTTC. This gives the protein CASSFTTGPEQYF.

The genes are TRBV7-2 and TRBJ2-7; D gene ambiguous. The CDR3 runs 11 residues. Germline CDR1 and CDR2: SGHTA and FQGNSA. V was pared by 7 bases and J by 4 bases, with 8 bases between. The CDR3 sequence is CASNNGYEQYF. DNA for the CDR3: TGTGCCAGCAATAACGGGTACGAGCAGTACTTC.

The genes are TRBV6-5 and TRBJ1-2, with 7 bases that match TRBD1. The germline CDR1 and CDR2 sequences are MNHEY and SVGAGI. V dropped 4 bases and J dropped 7; count of bases not matched to a gene: 9. The CDR3 loop spans 14 amino acids. The CDR3 nucleotides are TGTGCCAGCAGTTCTCGCGACAGGGTTAGTGGCTACACCTTC. Translated: CASSSRDRVSGYTF.

The count of this clone is one. The chain combines TRBV5-1 with TRBJ2-3; 12 bases map to TRBD2. The germline V gene encodes CDR1 SGHRS and CDR2 YFSETQ. The CDR3 length is 16 residues. After removal of 5 bases from V and 4 bases from J, the junction contained 8 bases not matched to a gene. The CDR3 is CASRKTSGGFPDTQYF. The CDR3 DNA reads as TGCGCCAGCAGGAAAACTAGCGGGGGGTTTCCAGATACGCAGTATTTT.

The V and J genes are TRBV7-2 and TRBJ2-1; 11 bases fit TRBD2. V dropped 6 bases and J dropped 4; count of bases not matched to a gene: 17. Germline V gives CDR1 SGHTA, CDR2 FQGNSA. The CDR3 covers 19 residues. The DNA of the CDR3 is TGTGCCAGCAGTACCCCATCTCAGCTAGCGGGGGGTCCTTACAATGAGCAGTTCTTC. This gives the protein CASSTPSQLAGGPYNEQFF.

This clone was seen just once. The J gene is TRBJ1-1, the V gene TRBV6-2 or TRBV6-3; TRBD1 matches 7 bases. The CDR3 consists of 13 residues. V dropped 6 bases and J dropped 5; count of bases not matched to a gene: 6. Germline assignment: CDR1 MNHEY and CDR2 SVGEGT. CDR3 in amino acids: CASSADRATEAFF. In DNA, the CDR3 is TGTGCCAGCAGCGCCGACAGGGCTACTGAAGCTTTCTTT.

The chain uses TRBV5-1 and TRBJ2-6, with TRBD1 matching 9 bases. In germline, CDR1 is SGHRS, CDR2 YFSETQ. CDR3 length equals 19 residues. V shed 5 bases and J 0 bases; nucleotides not matched to a gene: 12. DNA for the CDR3: TGCGCCAGCAGTGATAACAGGGGGCTCACAAGCTCTGGGGCCAACGTCCTGACTTTC. Translated: CASSDNRGLTSSGANVLTF.

This sequence joins TRBV12-3 or TRBV12-4 and TRBJ1-2; 7 bases agree with TRBD1. The junction had 12 bases not matched to a gene; V was cut back by 5 bases and J by 12 bases. This CDR3 region has 13 residues. CDR3 in amino acids: CASSLRGQGLHTF. The CDR3 DNA follows: TGTGCCAGCAGTCTGAGGGGGCAGGGACTTCACACCTTC.

The chain links TRBV30 to TRBJ2-5, with 9 bases aligning to TRBD2. V dropped 0 bases and J dropped 4; count of bases not matched to a gene: 6. Germline assignment: CDR1 GTSNPN and CDR2 SVGIG (reference sequence). The CDR3 is 15 residues long. Here the CDR3 reads CAWSVSRLAAETQYF. The CDR3 DNA reads as TGTGCCTGGAGTGTATCTAGACTAGCGGCAGAGACCCAGTACTTC.

V usage is TRBV30 and J usage is TRBJ1-6; D remains unclear. Germline CDR1 and CDR2: GTSNPN and SVGIG (reference sequence). The V end lost 2 bases, the J end lost 15 bases, and 11 bases lay between the germline ends. CDR3 length equals 11 residues. The CDR3 nucleotides are TGTGCCTGGAGTTTAACTGATTACCTCCACTTT. Amino acid sequence: CAWSLTDYLHF. The variable domain in full, completed from reference TRBV30 and TRBJ1-6, reads SQTIHQWPATLVQPVGSPLSLECTVEGTSNPNLYWYRQAAGRGLQLLFYSVGIGQISSEVPQNLSASRPQDRQFILSSKKLLLSDSGFYLCAWSLTDYLHFGNGTRLTVT.

In regard to this clone: Its ends do not fully match the called genes, so a read error is possible. The chain carries TRBV30 and TRBJ2-1; the D gene is possibly TRBD2 (7 bases). The CDR3 totals 13 residues. Germline loops: CDR1 GTSNPN, CDR2 SVGIG (reference sequence). The CDR3 coding sequence is TGTGTCTGGAATCGGGGGGCGGGCAATGAGCAGTTCTTC. It yields the protein CVWNRGAGNEQFF.

The chain recombines TRBV12-3 or TRBV12-4 with TRBJ1-1; 9 nucleotides align to TRBD1. This CDR3 is built from 12 residues. V gave up 5 bases and J gave up 9 bases; unmatched junction bases: 4. The CDR3 nucleotides are TGTGCCAGCAGTCCGGGACAGGGTAAAGCTTTCTTT. The encoded protein is CASSPGQGKAFF.

The CDR3 region is CASSPTSMGGHEQYF. DNA of the CDR3: TGCGCCAGCAGTCCAACTAGCATGGGAGGCCACGAGCAGTACTTC. This chain uses TRBV5-1 with TRBJ2-7; D is possibly TRBD2 (6 bases). The CDR3 covers 15 residues. Trimming stripped 5 bases from V and 5 bases from J, with 20 bases between. Germline CDR1 is SGHRS and CDR2 is YFSETQ.

The V gene is TRBV6-5, the J gene TRBJ2-1; TRBD1 might be the D (6 bases). The CDR3 covers 15 residues. V was cut by 4 bases and J by 6 bases, with 16 bases left in between. Germline CDR1 MNHEY, CDR2 SVGAGI. The CDR3 here is CASSFGQTPANEQFF. The CDR3 nucleotides are TGTGCCAGCAGTTTCGGACAGACCCCGGCCAATGAGCAGTTCTTC.

This chain uses TRBV5-6 with TRBJ2-5, with D maybe TRBD2 (5 bases). The CDR3 loop spans 15 amino acids. The V end was cut by 3 bases, the J end by 2 bases, with 14 bases between. Germline V gives CDR1 SGHDT, CDR2 YYEEEE. CDR3 DNA sequence: TGTGCCAGCAGCTCCGGTGCCGGGGTGCAAGAGACCCAGTACTTC. This encodes CASSSGAGVQETQYF.

CDR3 sequence reads: CASRPDGTDNTEAFF. The CDR3 DNA sequence: TGTGCCAGCAGGCCCGACGGGACAGATAACACTGAAGCTTTCTTT. The V and J genes are TRBV27 and TRBJ1-1, with 7 bases that match TRBD1. The V gene end was trimmed by 6 bases and the J gene end by 2 bases; junction bases not matched to a gene: 9. From germline, CDR1 is MNHEY and CDR2 SMNVEV (reference sequence). This CDR3 has 15 amino acids.

This rearrangement joins TRBV6-6 to TRBJ1-2; TRBD1 matches at 7 bases. The J segment lost 4 bases and the V segment lost 5 bases, leaving 10 bases of the junction unmatched. In germline, CDR1 is MNHNY, CDR2 SVGAGI (reference sequence). The length of the CDR3 is 15 residues. The CDR3 bases are TGTGCCAGCAGTGACCCAGGGGGGAAGGGCTATGGCTACACCTTC. It codes for CASSDPGGKGYGYTF.

This sequence joins TRBV3-1 (or the pseudogene TRBV3-2) and TRBJ1-4, with a tentative D call TRBD1 (6 bases). This CDR3 has 18 residues. Germline V gene lookup returns CDR1 LGHDT and CDR2 YNNKEL (reference sequence). Trimming stripped 5 bases from V and 8 bases from J, with 27 bases between. This CDR3 reads CASSLLVGGRRWREKLFF. The CDR3 DNA sequence: TGTGCCAGCAGCTTGCTCGTCGGGGGGCGCAGATGGCGGGAAAAACTGTTTTTT.

This clone was counted a single time. The chain carries TRBV2 and TRBJ1-2; D not certain. CDR1 is SNHLY, CDR2 FYNNEI, per germline. V dropped 1 base and J dropped 2 bases, with 5 bases sitting between them. CDR3 length: 13 amino acids. CDR3 sequence reads: CASSEVLNYGYTF. The CDR3 DNA sequence: TGTGCCAGCAGTGAAGTTCTGAACTATGGCTACACCTTC.

The chain joins TRBV27 to TRBJ1-3; 9 bases align to TRBD1. The germline V gene has CDR1 MNHEY and CDR2 SMNVEV (reference sequence). V was pared by 2 bases and J by 0 bases, with 2 bases of the junction left unmatched. CDR3 length: 16 amino acids. CDR3 sequence (DNA): TGTGCCAGCAGTTTAGGGACAGGGTTCTCTGGAAACACCATATATTTT. Its translation: CASSLGTGFSGNTIYF.

V and J are TRBV10-3 and TRBJ2-1; 8 bases agree with TRBD2. This CDR3 is 14 amino acids long. Trimming at V came to 10 bases and at J to 5 bases, leaving 10 bases not matched to a gene. Germline CDR1 ENHRY, CDR2 SYGVKD. For the CDR3, the DNA is TGTGCCACTCTCGGCGGGGGGCTTGACAATGAGCAGTTCTTC. It is translated as CATLGGGLDNEQFF.